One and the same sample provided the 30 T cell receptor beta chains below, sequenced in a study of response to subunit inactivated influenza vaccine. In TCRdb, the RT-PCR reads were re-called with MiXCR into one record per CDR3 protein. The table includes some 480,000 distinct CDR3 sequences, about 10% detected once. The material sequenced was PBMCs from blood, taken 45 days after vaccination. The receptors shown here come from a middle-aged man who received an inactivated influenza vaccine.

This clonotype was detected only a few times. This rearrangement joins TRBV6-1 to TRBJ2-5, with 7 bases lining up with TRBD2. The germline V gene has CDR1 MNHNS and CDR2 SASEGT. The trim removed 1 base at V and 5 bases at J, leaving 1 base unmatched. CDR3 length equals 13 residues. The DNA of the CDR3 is TGTGCCAGCAGTGAAGTTAGCGGGGAGACCCAGTACTTC. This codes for CASSEVSGETQYF.

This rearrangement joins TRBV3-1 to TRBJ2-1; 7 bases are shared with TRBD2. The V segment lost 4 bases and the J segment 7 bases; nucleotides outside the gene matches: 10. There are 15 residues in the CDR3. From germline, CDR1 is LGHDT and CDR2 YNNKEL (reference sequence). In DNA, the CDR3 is TGTGCCAGCAGCCTACGCCCCAGACTAGCAAATGAGCAGTTCTTC. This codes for CASSLRPRLANEQFF.

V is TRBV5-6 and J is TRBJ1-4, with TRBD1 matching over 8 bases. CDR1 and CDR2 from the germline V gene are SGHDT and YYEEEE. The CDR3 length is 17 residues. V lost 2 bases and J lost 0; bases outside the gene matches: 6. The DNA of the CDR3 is TGTGCCAGCAGCTTCCAGGGGGCAACCCCAACTAATGAAAAACTGTTTTTT. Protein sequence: CASSFQGATPTNEKLFF.

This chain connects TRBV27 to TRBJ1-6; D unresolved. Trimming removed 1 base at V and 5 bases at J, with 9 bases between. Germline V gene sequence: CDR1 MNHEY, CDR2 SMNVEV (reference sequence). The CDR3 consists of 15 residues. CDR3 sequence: CASSLYTTNNSPLHF. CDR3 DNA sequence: TGTGCCAGCAGTTTATATACAACTAATAATTCACCCCTCCACTTT.

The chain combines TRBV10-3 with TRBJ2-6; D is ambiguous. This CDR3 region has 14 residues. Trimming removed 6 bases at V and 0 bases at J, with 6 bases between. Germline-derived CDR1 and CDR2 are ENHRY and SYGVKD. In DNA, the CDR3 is TGTGCCATCAGCCGGATCTCTGGGGCCAACGTCCTGACTTTC. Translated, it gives CAISRISGANVLTF.

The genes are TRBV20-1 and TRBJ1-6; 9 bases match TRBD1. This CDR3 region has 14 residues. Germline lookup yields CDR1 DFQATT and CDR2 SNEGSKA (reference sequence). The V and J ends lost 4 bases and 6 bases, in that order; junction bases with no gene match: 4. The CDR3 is CSATTGQGNSPLHF. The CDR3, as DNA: TGCAGTGCTACGACGGGACAGGGTAATTCACCCCTCCACTTT.

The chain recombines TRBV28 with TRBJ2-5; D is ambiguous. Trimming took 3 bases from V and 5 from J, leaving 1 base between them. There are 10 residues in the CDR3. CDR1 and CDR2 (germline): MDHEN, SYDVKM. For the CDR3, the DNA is TGTGCCAGCAGTTTCGAGACCCAGTACTTC. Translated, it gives CASSFETQYF.

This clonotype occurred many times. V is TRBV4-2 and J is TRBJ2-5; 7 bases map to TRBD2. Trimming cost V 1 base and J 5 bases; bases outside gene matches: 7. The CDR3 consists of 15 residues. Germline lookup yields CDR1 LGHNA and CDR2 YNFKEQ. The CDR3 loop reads CASSQGGGSGETQYF. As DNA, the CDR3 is TGTGCCAGCAGCCAAGGGGGGGGATCCGGGGAGACCCAGTACTTC.

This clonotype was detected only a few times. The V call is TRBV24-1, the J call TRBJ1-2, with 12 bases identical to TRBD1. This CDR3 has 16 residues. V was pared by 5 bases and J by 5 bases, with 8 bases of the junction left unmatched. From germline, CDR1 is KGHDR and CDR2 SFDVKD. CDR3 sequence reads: CATSATGTGGEYGYTF. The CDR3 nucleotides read TGTGCCACCAGTGCCACCGGGACAGGGGGCGAATATGGCTACACCTTC.

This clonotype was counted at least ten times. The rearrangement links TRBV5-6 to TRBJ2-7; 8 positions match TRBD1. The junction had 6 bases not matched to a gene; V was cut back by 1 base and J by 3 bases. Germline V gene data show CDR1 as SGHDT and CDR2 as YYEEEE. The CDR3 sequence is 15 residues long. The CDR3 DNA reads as TGTGCCAGCAGCTTGTACGACAGGGGTTTCTACGAGCAGTACTTC. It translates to CASSLYDRGFYEQYF.

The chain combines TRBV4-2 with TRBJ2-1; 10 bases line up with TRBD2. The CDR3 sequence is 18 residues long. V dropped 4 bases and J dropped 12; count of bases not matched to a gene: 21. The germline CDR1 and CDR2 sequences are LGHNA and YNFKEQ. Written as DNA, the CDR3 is TGTGCCAGCAGCCCCCAGGCTGGTGCTAGCGGGAGCGCTTGGGGGCAGTTCTTC. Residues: CASSPQAGASGSAWGQFF.

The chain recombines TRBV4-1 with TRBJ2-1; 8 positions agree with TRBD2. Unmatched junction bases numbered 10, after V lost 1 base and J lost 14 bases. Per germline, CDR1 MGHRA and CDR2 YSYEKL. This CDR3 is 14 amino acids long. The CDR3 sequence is CASSQVWREAKEFF. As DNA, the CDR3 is TGCGCCAGCAGCCAAGTGTGGCGGGAGGCCAAGGAGTTCTTC.

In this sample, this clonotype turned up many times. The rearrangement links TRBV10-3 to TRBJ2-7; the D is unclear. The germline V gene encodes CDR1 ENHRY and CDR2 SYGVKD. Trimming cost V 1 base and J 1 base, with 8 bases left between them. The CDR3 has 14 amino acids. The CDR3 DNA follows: TGTGCCATCAGTGAGTGGCAGGAGTCCTACGAGCAGTACTTC. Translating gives CAISEWQESYEQYF.

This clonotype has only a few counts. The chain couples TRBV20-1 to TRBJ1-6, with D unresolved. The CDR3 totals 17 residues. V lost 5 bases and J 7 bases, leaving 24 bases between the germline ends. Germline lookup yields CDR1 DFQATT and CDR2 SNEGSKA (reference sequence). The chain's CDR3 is CSALHYRNRDPNSPLHF. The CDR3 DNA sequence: TGCAGTGCTCTACACTACCGCAACAGAGACCCAAATTCACCCCTCCACTTT.

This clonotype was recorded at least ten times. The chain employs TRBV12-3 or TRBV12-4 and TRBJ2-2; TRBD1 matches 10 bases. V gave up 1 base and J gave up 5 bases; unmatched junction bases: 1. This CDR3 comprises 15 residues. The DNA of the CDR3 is TGTGCCAGCAGTTTAGGGACAGGGGGAACCGGGGAGCTGTTTTTT. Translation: CASSLGTGGTGELFF.

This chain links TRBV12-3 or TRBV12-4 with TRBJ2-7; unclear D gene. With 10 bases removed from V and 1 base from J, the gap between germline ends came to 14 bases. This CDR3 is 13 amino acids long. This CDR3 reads CAIRMGGSYEQYF. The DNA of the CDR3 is TGTGCCATCAGGATGGGCGGTTCCTACGAGCAGTACTTC.

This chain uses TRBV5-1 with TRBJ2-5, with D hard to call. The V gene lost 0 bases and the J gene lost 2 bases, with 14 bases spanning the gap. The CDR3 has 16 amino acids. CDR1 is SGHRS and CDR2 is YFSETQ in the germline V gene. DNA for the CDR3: TGCGCCAGCAGCTTGGATCTTTATGGCAGACAAGAGACCCAGTACTTC. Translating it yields CASSLDLYGRQETQYF.

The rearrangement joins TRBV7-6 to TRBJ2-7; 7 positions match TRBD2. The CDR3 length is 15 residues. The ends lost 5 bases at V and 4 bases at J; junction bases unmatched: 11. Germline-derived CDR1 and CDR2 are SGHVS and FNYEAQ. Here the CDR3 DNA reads TGTGCCAGCAGCCCACAGCGGGACGGCCAATACGAGCAGTACTTC. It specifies CASSPQRDGQYEQYF.

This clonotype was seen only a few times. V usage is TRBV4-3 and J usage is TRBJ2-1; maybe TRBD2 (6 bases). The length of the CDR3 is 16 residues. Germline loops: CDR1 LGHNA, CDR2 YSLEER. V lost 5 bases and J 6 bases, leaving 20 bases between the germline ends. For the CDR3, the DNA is TGCGCCAGCAGCTACGTGTTGCGGGACGGGCCCAATGAGCAGTTCTTC. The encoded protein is CASSYVLRDGPNEQFF.

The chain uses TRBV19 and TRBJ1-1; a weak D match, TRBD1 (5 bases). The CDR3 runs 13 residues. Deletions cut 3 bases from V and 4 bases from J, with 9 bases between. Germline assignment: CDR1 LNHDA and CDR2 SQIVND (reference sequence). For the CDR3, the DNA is TGTGCCAGTAGTATGTTTGGGGGCACTGAAGCTTTCTTT. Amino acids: CASSMFGGTEAFF. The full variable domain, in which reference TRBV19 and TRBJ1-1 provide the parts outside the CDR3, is DGGITQSPKYLFRKEGQNVTLSCEQNLNHDAMYWYRQDPGQGLRLIYYSQIVNDFQKGDIAEGYSVSREKKESFPLTVTSAQKNPTAFYLCASSMFGGTEAFFGQGTRLTVV.

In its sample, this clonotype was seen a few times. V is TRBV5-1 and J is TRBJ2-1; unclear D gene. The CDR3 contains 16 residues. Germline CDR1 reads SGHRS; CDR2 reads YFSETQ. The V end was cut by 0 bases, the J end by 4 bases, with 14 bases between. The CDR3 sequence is CASSLAVRNTYNEQFF. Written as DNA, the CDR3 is TGCGCCAGCAGCTTGGCCGTCAGGAACACATACAATGAGCAGTTCTTC.

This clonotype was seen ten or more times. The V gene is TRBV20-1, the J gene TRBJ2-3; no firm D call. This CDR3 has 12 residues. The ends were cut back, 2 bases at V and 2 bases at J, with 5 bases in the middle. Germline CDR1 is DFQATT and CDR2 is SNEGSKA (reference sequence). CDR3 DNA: TGCAGTGCTAGACAGACCACAGATACGCAGTATTTT. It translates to CSARQTTDTQYF.

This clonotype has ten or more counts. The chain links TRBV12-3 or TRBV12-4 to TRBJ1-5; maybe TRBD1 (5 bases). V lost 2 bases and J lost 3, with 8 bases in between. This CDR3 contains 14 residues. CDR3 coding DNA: TGTGCCAGCAGTTTACAGGGCGCCAATCAGCCCCAGCATTTT. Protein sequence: CASSLQGANQPQHF.

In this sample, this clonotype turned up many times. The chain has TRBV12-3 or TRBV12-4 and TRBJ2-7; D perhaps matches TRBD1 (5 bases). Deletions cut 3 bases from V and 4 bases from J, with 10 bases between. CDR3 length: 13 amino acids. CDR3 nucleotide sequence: TGTGCCAGCAGTTTCCAGGGATCGTACGAGCAGTACTTC. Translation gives CASSFQGSYEQYF.

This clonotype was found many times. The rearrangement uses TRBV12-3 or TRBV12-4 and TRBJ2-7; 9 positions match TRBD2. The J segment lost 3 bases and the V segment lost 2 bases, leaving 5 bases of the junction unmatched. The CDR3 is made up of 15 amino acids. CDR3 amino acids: CASSLWSGGNYEQYF. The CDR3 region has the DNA TGTGCCAGCAGTTTATGGAGCGGGGGGAACTACGAGCAGTACTTC.

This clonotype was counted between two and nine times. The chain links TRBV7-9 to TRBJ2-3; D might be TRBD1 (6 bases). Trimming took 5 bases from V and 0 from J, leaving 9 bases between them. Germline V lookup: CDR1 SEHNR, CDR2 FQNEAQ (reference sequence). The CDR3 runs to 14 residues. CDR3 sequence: CASSVQGSTDTQYF. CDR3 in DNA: TGTGCCAGCAGCGTACAGGGTAGCACAGATACGCAGTATTTT.

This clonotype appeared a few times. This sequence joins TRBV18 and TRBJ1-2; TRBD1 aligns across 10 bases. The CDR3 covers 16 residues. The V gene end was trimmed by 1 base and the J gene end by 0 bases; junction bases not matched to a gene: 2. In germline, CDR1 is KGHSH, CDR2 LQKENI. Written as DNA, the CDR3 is TGTGCCAGCTCACCACGGACAGGGGGAACTAACTATGGCTACACCTTC. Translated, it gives CASSPRTGGTNYGYTF.

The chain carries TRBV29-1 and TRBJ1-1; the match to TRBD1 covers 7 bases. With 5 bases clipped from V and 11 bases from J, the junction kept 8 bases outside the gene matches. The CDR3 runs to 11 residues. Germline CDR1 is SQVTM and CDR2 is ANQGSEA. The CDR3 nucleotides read TGCAGCGTTACAGGGGTAGGATTGGCTTTCTTT. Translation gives CSVTGVGLAFF.

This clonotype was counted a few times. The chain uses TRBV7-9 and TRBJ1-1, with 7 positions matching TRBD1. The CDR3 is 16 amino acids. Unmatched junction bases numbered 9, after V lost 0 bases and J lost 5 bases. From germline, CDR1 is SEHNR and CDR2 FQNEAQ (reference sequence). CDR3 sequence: CASSLATGQGGTEAFF. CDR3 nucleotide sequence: TGTGCCAGCAGCTTAGCGACAGGCCAGGGGGGGACTGAAGCTTTCTTT.

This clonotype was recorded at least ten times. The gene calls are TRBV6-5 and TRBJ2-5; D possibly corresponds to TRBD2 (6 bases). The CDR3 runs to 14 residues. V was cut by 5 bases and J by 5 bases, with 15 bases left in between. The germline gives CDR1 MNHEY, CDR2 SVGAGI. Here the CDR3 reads CASSHKTSWETQYF. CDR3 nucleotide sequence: TGTGCCAGCAGTCACAAGACTAGTTGGGAGACCCAGTACTTC.